The next 15 T cell receptor beta chains were all read from a single sample in a study of OX40 agonist ivuxolimab in advanced cancers. Generated by immunoSEQ multiplex PCR, the TCRdb table keeps only in-frame clones and is missing some. This sample has about 41,000 clones, with around 80% found just once. This sample comprised CD4+ or CD8+ T cells sorted from blood, obtained in a trial of the OX40 agonist ivuxolimab. The receptors stem from an adult with an advanced solid tumor such as melanoma, head and neck, liver or kidney cancer.

The chain links TRBV5-1 to TRBJ1-1; TRBD1 matches at 9 bases. The junction had 2 bases not matched to a gene; V was cut back by 3 bases and J by 5 bases. CDR3 length: 13 residues. The germline V gene has CDR1 SGHRS and CDR2 YFSETQ. In nucleotides, the CDR3 is TGCGCCAGCAGCTCACAGGGGGCGACTGAAGCTTTCTTT. It encodes CASSSQGATEAFF.

The table lists this clone with a few counts. The V call is TRBV2, the J call TRBJ1-1; 8 bases fit TRBD1. CDR1 and CDR2 from the germline V gene are SNHLY and FYNNEI. The CDR3 length is 14 residues. V lost 4 bases and J lost 6; bases outside the gene matches: 7. For the CDR3, the DNA is TGTGCCAGCAGTGCCATCGGACAGGGATCTGAAGCTTTCTTT. This translates into CASSAIGQGSEAFF.

This chain links TRBV10-3 with TRBJ1-6; D call uncertain. Germline values: CDR1 ENHRY, CDR2 SYGVKD. This CDR3 contains 14 residues. V was clipped by 10 bases and J by 5 bases, with 15 bases between them. This chain's CDR3 is CASRQTENNSPLHF. The CDR3 region has the DNA TGTGCCAGTCGTCAGACTGAGAATAATTCACCCCTCCACTTT.

The chain uses TRBV9 and TRBJ1-1; D remains unclear. This CDR3 comprises 15 residues. Germline-derived CDR1 and CDR2 are SGDLS and YYNGEE. The ends were cut back, 4 bases at V and 1 base at J, with 14 bases in the middle. The CDR3 loop reads CASSPSGFSNTEAFF. For the CDR3, the DNA is TGTGCCAGCAGCCCTAGCGGGTTTTCGAACACTGAAGCTTTCTTT.

The V and J genes are TRBV6-5 and TRBJ2-3; 8 bases match TRBD2. The germline V gene has CDR1 MNHEY and CDR2 SVGAGI. V shed 2 bases and J 4 bases; nucleotides not matched to a gene: 8. CDR3 length: 16 residues. The DNA of the CDR3 is TGTGCCAGCAGTTACGGGACCGGCGGGGGGTCAGATACGCAGTATTTT. Its protein is CASSYGTGGGSDTQYF.

This rearrangement joins TRBV7-3 to TRBJ1-2, with D hard to call. This CDR3 is 10 amino acids long. Trimming took 2 bases from V and 8 from J, leaving 3 bases between them. Germline V gene lookup returns CDR1 SGHTA and CDR2 FQGTGA. CDR3: CASSLEGYTF. CDR3 nucleotides: TGTGCCAGCAGCTTAGAGGGCTACACCTTC.

The rearrangement links TRBV11-2 to TRBJ2-2, with D tentatively TRBD2 (6 bases). Per germline, CDR1 SGHAT and CDR2 FQNNGV. This CDR3 is 16 amino acids long. The V and J ends lost 5 bases and 0 bases respectively, with 13 bases between them. The CDR3 coding sequence is TGTGCCAGCAGCAAGCAGGCGGGATCGAACACCGGGGAGCTGTTTTTT. This gives the protein CASSKQAGSNTGELFF. The full variable domain, rest sourced from reference TRBV11-2 and TRBJ2-2, is EAGVAQSPRYKIIEKRQSVAFWCNPISGHATLYWYQQILGQGPKLLIQFQNNGVVDDSQLPKDRFSAERLKGVDSTLKIQPAKLEDSAVYLCASSKQAGSNTGELFFGEGSRLTVL.

The J gene is TRBJ1-4, the V gene TRBV10-3, with a possible D match to TRBD1 (5 bases). Looked up from germline, CDR1 is ENHRY and CDR2 is SYGVKD. Trimming took off 3 bases at V and 10 bases at J, with 15 bases between the two ends. There are 14 residues in the CDR3. CDR3 protein: CAISDSGQIGKLFF. The CDR3 DNA is TGTGCCATCAGTGATTCGGGGCAAATAGGAAAACTGTTTTTT.

The chain recombines TRBV11-2 with TRBJ1-1; D is unresolved. This CDR3 contains 12 residues. Trimming took off 2 bases at V and 1 base at J, with 2 bases between the two ends. Germline CDR1 reads SGHAT; CDR2 reads FQNNGV. The CDR3 sequence: CASSLTNTEAFF. The CDR3 DNA reads TGTGCCAGCAGCTTAACGAACACTGAAGCTTTCTTT.

V gene TRBV7-2 combines with J gene TRBJ1-5; possible D gene TRBD1, 6 bases. The CDR3 has 14 amino acids. Germline V gene sequence: CDR1 SGHTA, CDR2 FQGNSA. V was pared by 5 bases and J by 5 bases, with 13 bases between. This CDR3 is CASSQGGAHQPQHF. The CDR3 region has the DNA TGTGCCAGCAGCCAAGGGGGGGCACATCAGCCCCAGCATTTT. Together with reference TRBV7-2 and TRBJ1-5, the CDR3 gives the full variable domain: GAGVSQSPSNKVTEKGKDVELRCDPISGHTALYWYRQSLGQGLEFLIYFQGNSAPDKSGLPSDRFSAERTGGSVSTLTIQRTQQEDSAVYLCASSQGGAHQPQHFGDGTRLSIL.

This chain connects TRBV7-2 to TRBJ2-7; TRBD2 aligns across 14 bases. Germline values: CDR1 SGHTA, CDR2 FQGNSA. CDR3 size: 17 residues. The V segment lost 5 bases and the J segment 2 bases; nucleotides outside the gene matches: 8. CDR3 protein: CASSGWTSGGPTYEQYF. Written as DNA, the CDR3 is TGTGCCAGCAGCGGTTGGACTAGCGGGGGGCCCACCTACGAGCAGTACTTC.

This clone was seen only a few times. The chain links TRBV9 to TRBJ1-3; 7 nucleotides match TRBD1. CDR3 length equals 15 residues. CDR1 SGDLS and CDR2 YYNGEE come from the germline V gene. Unmatched junction bases numbered 3, after V lost 3 bases and J lost 0 bases. The CDR3 protein is CASSGGTVSGNTIYF. The CDR3 coding sequence is TGTGCCAGCAGCGGAGGGACAGTCTCTGGAAACACCATATATTTT.

This clone was counted a few times. The chain links TRBV5-4 to TRBJ1-4, with 7 positions matching TRBD1. The CDR3 length is 14 residues. V lost 0 bases, J lost 8 bases, and 4 bases stayed unmatched. CDR1 and CDR2 (germline): SGHNT, YYREEE (reference sequence). CDR3 sequence reads: CASSLAGQSEKLFF. CDR3 nucleotides: TGTGCCAGCAGCTTGGCGGGACAGTCCGAAAAACTGTTTTTT.

This chain uses TRBV10-3 with TRBJ2-7, with a possible D match to TRBD2 (7 bases). The germline V and J ends were trimmed by 4 bases and 4 bases, with 17 bases remaining between them. The CDR3 is 15 residues long. Germline-derived CDR1 and CDR2 are ENHRY and SYGVKD. In nucleotides, the CDR3 is TGTGCCATCAGTGGGGGGCGGGAGCTGGTTTACGAGCAGTACTTC. Translation gives CAISGGRELVYEQYF.

The V call is TRBV4-2, the J call TRBJ2-2, with 7 bases fitting TRBD2. This CDR3 is 15 amino acids long. V shed 3 bases and J 4 bases; nucleotides not matched to a gene: 5. Germline V lookup: CDR1 LGHNA, CDR2 YNFKEQ. The CDR3 here is CASSHKRDSTGELFF. CDR3 coding DNA: TGTGCCAGCAGCCACAAGCGGGATAGCACCGGGGAGCTGTTTTTT.